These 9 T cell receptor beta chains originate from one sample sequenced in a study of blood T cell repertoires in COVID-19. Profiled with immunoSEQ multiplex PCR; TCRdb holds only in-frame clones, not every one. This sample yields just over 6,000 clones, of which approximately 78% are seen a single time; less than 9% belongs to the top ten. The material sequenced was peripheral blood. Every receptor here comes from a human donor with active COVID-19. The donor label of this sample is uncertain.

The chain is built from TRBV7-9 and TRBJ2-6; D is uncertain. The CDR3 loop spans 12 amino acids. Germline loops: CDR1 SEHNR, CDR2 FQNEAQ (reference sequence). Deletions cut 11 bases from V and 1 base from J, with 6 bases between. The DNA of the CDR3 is TGTGCCTCATCATCTGGGGCCAACGTCCTGACTTTC. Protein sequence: CASSSGANVLTF. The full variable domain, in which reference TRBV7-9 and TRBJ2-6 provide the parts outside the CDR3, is DTGVSQNPRHKITKRGQNVTFRCDPISEHNRLYWYRQTLGQGPEFLTYFQNEAQLEKSRLLSDRFSAERPKGSFSTLEIQRTEQGDSAMYLCASSSGANVLTFGAGSRLTVL.

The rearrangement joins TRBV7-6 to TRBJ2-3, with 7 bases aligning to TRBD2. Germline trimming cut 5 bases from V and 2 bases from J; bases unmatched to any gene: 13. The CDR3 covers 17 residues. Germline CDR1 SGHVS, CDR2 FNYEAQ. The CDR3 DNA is TGTGCCAGCAGCACTCGGGGCGCAGCGGGGTTCACAGATACGCAGTATTTT. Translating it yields CASSTRGAAGFTDTQYF. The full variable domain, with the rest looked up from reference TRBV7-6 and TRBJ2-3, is GAGVSQSPRYKVTKRGQDVALRCDPISGHVSLYWYRQALGQGPEFLTYFNYEAQQDKSGLPNDRFSAERPEGSISTLTIQRTEQRDSAMYRCASSTRGAAGFTDTQYFGPGTRLTVL.

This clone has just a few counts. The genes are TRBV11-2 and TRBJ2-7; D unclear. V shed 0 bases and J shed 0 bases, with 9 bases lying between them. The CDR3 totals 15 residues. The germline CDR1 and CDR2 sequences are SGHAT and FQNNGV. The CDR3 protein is CASSLDGHLSYEQYF. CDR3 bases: TGTGCCAGCAGCTTAGATGGGCACCTCTCCTACGAGCAGTACTTC.

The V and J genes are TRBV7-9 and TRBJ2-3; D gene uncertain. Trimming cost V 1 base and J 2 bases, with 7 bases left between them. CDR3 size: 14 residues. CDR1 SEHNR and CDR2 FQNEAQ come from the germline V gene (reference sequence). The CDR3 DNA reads TGTGCCAGCAGCTTAGGTCTACCCACAGATACGCAGTATTTT. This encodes CASSLGLPTDTQYF.

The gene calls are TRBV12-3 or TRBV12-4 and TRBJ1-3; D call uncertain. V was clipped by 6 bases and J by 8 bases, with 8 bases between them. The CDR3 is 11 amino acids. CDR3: CASRGRHTIYF. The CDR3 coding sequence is TGTGCCAGCAGAGGGAGGCACACCATATATTTT.

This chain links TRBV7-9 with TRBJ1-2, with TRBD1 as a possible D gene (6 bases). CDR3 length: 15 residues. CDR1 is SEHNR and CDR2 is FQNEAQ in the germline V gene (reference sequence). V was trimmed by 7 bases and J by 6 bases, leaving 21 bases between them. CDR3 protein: CASTAPRTENDGYTF. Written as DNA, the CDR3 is TGTGCCAGCACCGCCCCCCGGACAGAGAACGATGGCTACACCTTC.

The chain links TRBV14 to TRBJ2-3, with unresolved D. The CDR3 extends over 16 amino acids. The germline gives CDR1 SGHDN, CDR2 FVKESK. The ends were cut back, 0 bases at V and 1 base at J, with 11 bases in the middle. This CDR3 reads CASSQDARFGTDTQYF. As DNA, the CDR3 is TGTGCCAGCAGCCAAGACGCGCGGTTTGGCACAGATACGCAGTATTTT. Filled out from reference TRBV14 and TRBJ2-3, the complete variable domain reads EAGVTQFPSHSVIEKGQTVTLRCDPISGHDNLYWYRRVMGKEIKFLLHFVKESKQDESGMPNNRFLAERTGGTYSTLKVQPAELEDSGVYFCASSQDARFGTDTQYFGPGTRLTVL.

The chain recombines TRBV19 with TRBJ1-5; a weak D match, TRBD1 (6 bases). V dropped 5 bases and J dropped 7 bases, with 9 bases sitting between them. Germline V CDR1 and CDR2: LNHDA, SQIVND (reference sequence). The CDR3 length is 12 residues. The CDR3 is CASSQGWQPQHF. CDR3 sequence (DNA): TGTGCCAGTAGTCAGGGGTGGCAGCCCCAGCATTTT.

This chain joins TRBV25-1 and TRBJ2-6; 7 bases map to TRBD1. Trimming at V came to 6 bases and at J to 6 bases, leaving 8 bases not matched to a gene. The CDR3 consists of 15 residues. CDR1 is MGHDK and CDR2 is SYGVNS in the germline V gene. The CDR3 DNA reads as TGTGCCAGCAGAGCCACAGGGGCCCTGGCCAACGTCCTGACTTTC. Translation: CASRATGALANVLTF. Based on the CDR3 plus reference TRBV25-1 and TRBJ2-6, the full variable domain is EADIYQTPRYLVIGTGKKITLECSQTMGHDKMYWYQQDPGMELHLIHYSYGVNSTEKGDLSSESTVSRIRTEHFPLTLESARPSHTSQYLCASRATGALANVLTFGAGSRLTVL.